Below, one T cell receptor (beta chain) is given with its context. What it binds is unknown. For each CDR3 protein, TCRdb gives one entry from its re-call of the 5' RACE reads, without DNA. The ten top clones account for less than 4.5%, within a sample of a few hundred thousand distinct CDR3 sequences. The data stem from a study of T cells expressing NK-cell markers. Whole-study findings and limits: Whether expanded NKG2C+ T cell clones recognized HCMV stayed uncertain.

CDR1 SQVTM and CDR2 ANQGSEA come from the germline V gene. There are 13 residues in the CDR3. The rearrangement links TRBV29-1 to TRBJ2-5; TCRdb gives TRBD1 as the D gene, but with no DNA this cannot be confirmed. The sample consisted of blood T cells: a sorted CD56 or NKG2C T cell subset, CD4+ or CD8+ T cells, or bulk PBMC T cells (not recorded which). This receptor was identified in a man between 18 and 29 years old in good health. CDR3 in amino acids: CSVALETGETQYF.